What follows are 10 T cell receptor beta chains derived from one specimen sequenced in a study of blood T cell repertoires in COVID-19. Repertoires were generated with immunoSEQ multiplex PCR, while TCRdb's copy carries only in-frame clones and drops some. The sample gives around 200,000 clones, nearly 90% of which show up once; 10% to 15% is in the top ten. Sequencing input: peripheral blood. These receptor sequences come from a woman aged 18-29 years who had recovered from COVID-19.

This clone was detected only a few times. V usage is TRBV19 and J usage is TRBJ2-7; 11 bases line up with TRBD2. V was clipped by 6 bases and J by 3 bases; unmatched bases: 4. The CDR3 extends over 14 amino acids. From germline, CDR1 is LNHDA and CDR2 SQIVND (reference sequence). CDR3 sequence reads: CASSGTSGIYEQYF. The CDR3 DNA sequence: TGTGCCAGTAGCGGGACTAGCGGCATCTACGAGCAGTACTTC.

The chain couples TRBV18 to TRBJ2-5; TRBD1 matches 11 bases. The CDR3 has 16 amino acids. V shed 3 bases and J 5 bases; nucleotides not matched to a gene: 8. Per germline, CDR1 KGHSH and CDR2 LQKENI. In DNA form, the CDR3 reads TGTGCCAGCTCACCGGTTTGGACAGGGGGCCATGAGACCCAGTACTTC. Residues: CASSPVWTGGHETQYF. Full variable domain (remainder filled in from reference TRBV18 and TRBJ2-5): NAGVMQNPRHLVRRRGQEARLRCSPMKGHSHVYWYRQLPEEGLKFMVYLQKENIIDESGMPKERFSAEFPKEGPSILRIQQVVRGDSAAYFCASSPVWTGGHETQYFGPGTRLLVL.

The rearrangement joins TRBV5-4 to TRBJ2-7; D is unresolved. In germline, CDR1 is SGHNT, CDR2 YYREEE (reference sequence). The length of the CDR3 is 15 residues. V dropped 2 bases and J dropped 0 bases, with 12 bases sitting between them. For the CDR3, the DNA is TGTGCCAGCAGCTTTGTCTCCCTTAGCTCCTACGAGCAGTACTTC. This encodes CASSFVSLSSYEQYF.

The chain employs TRBV12-3 or TRBV12-4 and TRBJ2-7; no clear D gene. The V end was cut by 2 bases, the J end by 3 bases, with 2 bases between. The CDR3 consists of 11 residues. Written as DNA, the CDR3 is TGTGCCAGCAGTTTATACTACGAGCAGTACTTC. Amino acid sequence: CASSLYYEQYF.

This chain connects TRBV21-1 to TRBJ2-2; whether TRBD2, the table's D call, matches the DNA was not checked. TRBV21-1 is annotated as a pseudogene. The CDR3 spans 13 residues. This CDR3 reads CASSNSPPGELFF. Written as DNA, the CDR3 is TGTGCCAGCAGCAATAGCCCGCCCGGGGAGCTGTTTTTT.

The chain recombines TRBV10-3 with TRBJ2-7; D unclear. Trimming left V 8 bases short and J 2 bases short, with 10 bases between. The V gene's germline CDR1 is ENHRY and CDR2 SYGVKD. This CDR3 spans 12 amino acids. The CDR3 reads CAIGSIAYEQYF. Here the CDR3 DNA reads TGTGCCATCGGCTCGATCGCCTACGAGCAGTACTTC.

The rearrangement links TRBV6-5 to TRBJ1-2; a weak D match, TRBD1 (6 bases). Trimming stripped 10 bases from V and 6 bases from J, with 18 bases between. CDR3 length: 13 residues. Germline CDR1 and CDR2: MNHEY and SVGAGI. CDR3 DNA sequence: TGTGCCACAGCAAATTCGGGGGGCGATGGCTACACCTTC. It is translated as CATANSGGDGYTF.

The chain links TRBV4-3 to TRBJ2-5; 8 positions match TRBD1. V gave up 0 bases and J gave up 7 bases; unmatched junction bases: 16. Germline loops: CDR1 LGHNA, CDR2 YSLEER. This CDR3 is 18 amino acids long. The CDR3 spells CASSQEGRGTGVHGTQYF. In DNA form, the CDR3 reads TGCGCCAGCAGCCAAGAGGGTCGGGGGACAGGTGTCCATGGGACCCAGTACTTC.

This clone was seen only a few times. The V call is TRBV11-3, the J call TRBJ1-2; TRBD1 matches at 9 bases. V lost 4 bases and J lost 3; bases outside the gene matches: 0. Germline values: CDR1 SGHNT, CDR2 YENEEA. The CDR3 is 13 amino acids. The DNA of the CDR3 is TGTGCCAGCAGCTACAGGGGGCACTATGGCTACACCTTC. Its protein product is CASSYRGHYGYTF. The entire variable domain, with the rest obtained from reference TRBV11-3 and TRBJ1-2, is as follows: EAGVVQSPRYKIIEKKQPVAFWCNPISGHNTLYWYLQNLGQGPELLIRYENEEAVDDSQLPKDRFSAERLKGVDSTLKIQPAELGDSAVYLCASSYRGHYGYTFGSGTRLTVV.

The chain carries TRBV18 and TRBJ2-2, with a possible D match to TRBD1 (5 bases). Looked up from germline, CDR1 is KGHSH and CDR2 is LQKENI. Trimming removed 4 bases at V and 0 bases at J, with 15 bases between. The CDR3 has 17 amino acids. The CDR3 protein is CASSRLSIQANTGELFF. The CDR3, as DNA: TGTGCCAGCTCACGACTTTCCATACAGGCGAACACCGGGGAGCTGTTTTTT.